This entry lists 18 T cell receptor beta chains sequenced from one sample in a study of shared clonotypes between healthy human individuals. Sequenced by immunoSEQ multiplex PCR; TCRdb stores in-frame clones only, minus some. The sample holds about 1 million clones; roughly 80% are singletons and the top ten take 1.2% to 1.5%. The sample taken for sequencing was memory CD4+ T cells sorted from blood. The subset denotes: CD45RA-negative fraction. Every receptor here comes from a man aged 18 to 35 in good health.

Regarding this clone: Germline is not matched at one junction end, which may reflect a read error. This chain uses TRBV6-1 with TRBJ2-4; TRBD2 aligns across 11 bases. Germline V gives CDR1 MNHNS, CDR2 SASEGT. CDR3 length: 13 residues. CDR3 DNA sequence: TGTGCCAGCAGTGTCGTAGAGACTAGCGGGATCTTCTTC. Residues: CASSVVETSGIFF.

The V and J genes are TRBV10-2 and TRBJ1-3; TRBD1 is a possible D gene (5 bases). V lost 2 bases, J lost 4 bases, and 9 bases lay in between. CDR3 length: 14 amino acids. The germline gives CDR1 WSHSY, CDR2 SAAADI. The CDR3 DNA follows: TGCGCCAGCAGTGAGCAGGGTCAGGGAAACACCATATATTTT. Amino acids: CASSEQGQGNTIYF.

The J gene is TRBJ1-1, the V gene TRBV19; 7 nucleotides align to TRBD1. CDR1 and CDR2 from the germline V gene are LNHDA and SQIVND (reference sequence). The CDR3 sequence is 13 residues long. The V and J ends lost 9 bases and 0 bases, in that order; junction bases with no gene match: 4. The CDR3 DNA reads TGTGCCAGGGGGACAGTGATGAACACTGAAGCTTTCTTT. Translating gives CARGTVMNTEAFF.

The table lists this clone with many counts. Its ends do not fully match the called genes, so a read error is possible. The chain is built from TRBV7-7 and TRBJ2-1; TRBD2 matches 10 bases. Germline V lookup: CDR1 SSHAT, CDR2 FNYEAQ (reference sequence). The CDR3 runs to 13 residues. CDR3 sequence (DNA): TGTGCTAGCAGCTTTAATAGCGGGGGGCAGCAGTTCTTC. It encodes CASSFNSGGQQFF.

The gene calls are TRBV5-1 and TRBJ2-6; tentatively, D is TRBD1 (7 bases). From germline, CDR1 is SGHRS and CDR2 YFSETQ. Trimming took 2 bases from V and 4 from J, leaving 13 bases between them. This CDR3 spans 16 amino acids. This CDR3 reads CASSLDRAGGANVLTF. The CDR3 region has the DNA TGCGCCAGCAGCTTAGACAGGGCGGGAGGGGCCAACGTCCTGACTTTC.

The gene calls are TRBV10-2 and TRBJ1-6; 7 bases are a match to TRBD1. This CDR3 has 16 residues. Germline CDR1 WSHSY, CDR2 SAAADI. The V and J ends lost 2 bases and 7 bases, in that order; junction bases with no gene match: 8. CDR3 nucleotides: TGCGCCAGCAGTGAGCCAACAGGGGAACTAAATTCACCCCTCCACTTT. This translates into CASSEPTGELNSPLHF.

This clone showed up just once. This chain uses TRBV6-1 with TRBJ1-5, with D unclear. The CDR3 has 14 amino acids. V was cut by 11 bases and J by 4 bases, with 18 bases left in between. Germline CDR1 and CDR2: MNHNS and SASEGT. CDR3 in amino acids: CAGKRAGNNQPQHF. CDR3 coding DNA: TGTGCCGGCAAAAGGGCTGGGAATAATCAGCCCCAGCATTTT.

This clone has just a few counts. This sequence joins TRBV30 and TRBJ1-1, with a weak D call TRBD1 (6 bases). This CDR3 contains 15 residues. Trimming pared 5 bases from V and 1 base from J, leaving 17 bases between. Germline CDR1 reads GTSNPN; CDR2 reads SVGIG (reference sequence). CDR3 nucleotides: TGTGCCTGGGAAGCTTCGGACAGCACGAACACTGAAGCTTTCTTT. Translation gives CAWEASDSTNTEAFF.

The chain uses TRBV10-3 and TRBJ2-2; D gene uncertain. Per the germline V gene, CDR1 is ENHRY and CDR2 is SYGVKD. This CDR3 contains 13 residues. Trimming shortened V by 4 bases and J by 1 base, and 4 bases separated the two germline ends. CDR3 nucleotides: TGTGCCATCAGTGCTGGGAACACCGGGGAGCTGTTTTTT. Protein sequence: CAISAGNTGELFF.

This chain connects TRBV2 to TRBJ2-5, with no clear D. Trimming pared 9 bases from V and 7 bases from J, leaving 9 bases between. The germline gives CDR1 SNHLY, CDR2 FYNNEI. This CDR3 spans 10 amino acids. The chain's CDR3 is CASALRTQYF. DNA for the CDR3: TGTGCCAGTGCTTTAAGGACCCAGTACTTC.

The gene calls are TRBV5-1 and TRBJ2-5; D remains ambiguous. The CDR3 spans 14 residues. Deletions cut 0 bases from V and 6 bases from J, with 12 bases between. Germline CDR1 is SGHRS and CDR2 is YFSETQ. DNA for the CDR3: TGCGCCAGCAGCTTGGACGGGTTCTCGAAGACCCAGTACTTC. It yields the protein CASSLDGFSKTQYF.

With regard to this clone: This clone may be a read error of a much larger clone one base away. The sample contains more than one DNA sequence encoding this CDR3. This chain connects TRBV11-3 to TRBJ2-7; D may be TRBD2 (6 bases). The length of the CDR3 is 13 residues. V lost 0 bases, J lost 3 bases, and 6 bases lay in between. The germline V gene encodes CDR1 SGHNT and CDR2 YENEEA. The CDR3 region is CASSLEGGYEQYF. The CDR3 coding sequence is TGTGCCAGCAGCTTAGAGGGGGGCTACGAGCAGTACTTC. Complete variable domain (other parts from reference TRBV11-3 and TRBJ2-7): EAGVVQSPRYKIIEKKQPVAFWCNPISGHNTLYWYLQNLGQGPELLIRYENEEAVDDSQLPKDRFSAERLKGVDSTLKIQPAELGDSAVYLCASSLEGGYEQYFGPGTRLTVT.

The chain carries TRBV7-2 and TRBJ1-6; D is unresolved. Germline V CDR1 and CDR2: SGHTA, FQGNSA. The CDR3 length is 17 residues. V gave up 1 base and J gave up 7 bases, with 17 bases separating them. CDR3 in DNA: TGTGCCAGCAGCTTAGGGGCTATCGGCGTTAGCAATTCACCCCTCCACTTT. Encoded protein: CASSLGAIGVSNSPLHF. The variable domain in full, completed from reference TRBV7-2 and TRBJ1-6, reads GAGVSQSPSNKVTEKGKDVELRCDPISGHTALYWYRQSLGQGLEFLIYFQGNSAPDKSGLPSDRFSAERTGGSVSTLTIQRTQQEDSAVYLCASSLGAIGVSNSPLHFGNGTRLTVT.

A note on this clone: At one of its ends the junction is not consistent with the germline gene, which may arise from a read error. The V and J genes are TRBV6-5 and TRBJ1-1, with D possibly TRBD1 on 6 matching bases. This CDR3 is 15 amino acids long. Germline CDR1 and CDR2: MNHEY and SVGAGI. Here the CDR3 reads CASSYSIGGGTETFF. The CDR3 DNA sequence: TGTGCCAGCAGTTACTCGATCGGGGGGGGCACTGAAACTTTCTTT.

This clone came up many times. The rearrangement links TRBV20-1 to TRBJ2-2; D remains unclear. V shed 1 base and J shed 6 bases, with 3 bases lying between them. This CDR3 region has 11 residues. The germline gives CDR1 DFQATT, CDR2 SNEGSKA (reference sequence). CDR3 in amino acids: CSARVPGELFF. CDR3 in DNA: TGCAGTGCTAGAGTGCCCGGGGAGCTGTTTTTT.

To note about this clone: This is likely a read error, given that the CDR3 carries no conserved phenylalanine or tryptophan at its end. The V gene is TRBV7-9, the J gene TRBJ1-5, with D hard to call. Germline V gene sequence: CDR1 SEHNR, CDR2 FQNEAQ (reference sequence). The CDR3 has 12 residues. V was trimmed by 1 base and J by 12 bases, leaving 10 bases between them. In DNA, the CDR3 is TGTGCCAGCAGCTTAGACTACTCGATCCAGCATCTT. Its translation is CASSLDYSIQHL.

This chain joins TRBV5-4 and TRBJ2-4; tentative D call: TRBD1 (5 bases). This CDR3 has 16 amino acids. The germline V gene encodes CDR1 SGHNT and CDR2 YYREEE (reference sequence). V shed 0 bases and J shed 0 bases, with 10 bases lying between them. The CDR3 DNA reads as TGTGCCAGCAGCTTGGGCGTGGGGCTAGCCAAAAACATTCAGTACTTC. The encoded protein is CASSLGVGLAKNIQYF.

This clone was recorded once. The CDR3 protein is CASKGYGQGNTIYF. Written as DNA, the CDR3 is TGTGCCAGCAAGGGATACGGACAGGGGAACACCATATATTTT. The chain is built from TRBV2 and TRBJ1-3; 9 nucleotides agree with TRBD1. The CDR3 is 14 residues long. CDR1 and CDR2 (germline): SNHLY, FYNNEI. V lost 7 bases, J lost 7 bases, and 8 bases stayed unmatched.